This T cell receptor beta chain appears in the sequencing data of a study of blood T cell repertoires in COVID-19 (dated by TCRdb to 2020 to 2022). Describing the broader study: The collaborator samples originated in the United States, Italy and Spain and spanned the acute and convalescent phases of COVID-19. The prospective study material was composed of cDNA or gDNA derived from T cells, B-cell-depleted T cells, or PBMCs. Subjects who had been exposed to COVID-19, were actively infected with it, or had recovered from it provided the deeply sampled blood TCRbeta repertoires that made up the dataset. A freely available public database, intended as a resource for researchers studying the immune response to SARS-CoV-2, is where the repertoires were released. The samples were drawn from two sources: the first 160 participants of the ongoing ImmuneRACE study, and 1,200 or so subjects contributed by 6 global collaborators. Nearly every sample came with metadata listing a de-identified subject ID, COVID-19 status, age in years and sex. Where available, HLA class I and class II types were taken from metadata supplied by the sample provider and were not determined by assay-based typing. Study-level results and caveats: Clinical and demographic metadata were provided uncurated, with the amount varying by source and participant.

CDR1 and CDR2 are read off the germline V gene (reference sequence) as LNHDA and SQIVND. V lost 3 bases and J lost 5 bases, and the count of bases not matched to a germline gene is 4. There are 15 amino acids in the CDR3, from cysteine to phenylalanine inclusive. Only the CDR3 region is kept as DNA, spanning 45 bases read in frame from base 1. TCRbeta CDR3 regions were amplified from genomic DNA using the immunoSEQ Assay, a bias-controlled multiplex PCR. In the authors' own workflow: Within the assay, amplification of reference gene primers was used to estimate how many nucleated cells each sample contained. Sequence reads were collapsed and filtered to measure the absolute abundance of every unique TCRbeta CDR3 rearrangement. For each sample, productive Simpson clonality was calculated as the square root of Simpson's diversity index over productive rearrangements. As stored in TCRdb, this immuneACCESS dataset retains in-frame rearrangements with V and J assigned. A fraction of the clones does not appear; measured against another copy, unresolved V genes explain less than half of the discrepancy, and the remainder lacks a known reason. The V and J calls and the clone size are those of that table, but D and trimming were determined from the DNA. A total of 250,000 to 300,000 clones appear in this sample, about nine tenths of them only once. The biggest ten clones account for 0.95% to 1.2% of the sample.

Enrolling through a virtual design, the prospective study's participants ranged in age from roughly 18 to 100 years and lived across 24 United States geographic areas. To assign participants to cohorts, the prospective study relied on clinical history that participants themselves reported in a screening survey and a study questionnaire. ImmuneRACE Cohort 3 recovered participants were defined by two consecutive negative NP/OP PCR tests, healthcare professional clearance, or symptom resolution. In the prospective study, whole blood, serum and a nasopharyngeal or oropharyngeal swab were collected from each participant by mobile phlebotomists. Additional blood draws and questionnaires over an approximately two-month period could optionally be provided by prospective study participants. Blood samples from the prospective study were shipped frozen or at room temperature prior to DNA extraction. With regard to this clone: The clone's antigen remains unknown. Base qualities are not at hand, and no much larger clone is one base apart.

This receptor was taken from a woman in her twenties or thirties who had recovered from COVID-19. Sequencing was performed on PBMCs or T cells enriched from blood (not recorded which). The chain uses TRBV19 and TRBJ1-5; 10 bases in between match TRBD1. For the CDR3, the sequence is CASSIGTGVDQPQHF. DNA sequence: TGTGCCAGTAGTATCGGGACAGGGGTTGATCAGCCCCAGCATTTT.